A single count supports the clone carrying this T cell receptor beta chain. This record belongs to a study of blood T cells in healthy people across ages. The V gene lost 0 bases and the J gene lost 4 bases, with 21 bases spanning the gap. In germline, CDR1 is DFQATT, CDR2 SNEGSKA (reference sequence). There are 17 residues in the CDR3. Primed by a sample-barcoded 5' primer and a J-beta primer mix, a second PCR proceeded for roughly 7 to 11 cycles. TCRdb fed the 5' RACE reads into MiXCR, producing one record per CDR3 protein. In the table there are 850,000 to 1,100,000 distinct CDR3 sequences, approximately 38% of which are singletons.

This receptor was identified in a man aged 18 to 35 in good health. The rearrangement joins TRBV20-1 to TRBJ1-2; D is undetermined. The source material was blood. CDR3 sequence reads: CSARDLMSGRSAYGYTF. CDR3 DNA: TGCAGTGCTAGAGATCTTATGAGTGGCAGATCAGCCTATGGCTACACCTTC.